The 18 T cell receptor beta chains in this list originate from one sample, sequenced in a study of metastatic and nonmetastatic thyroid tumors. The entire patient cohort was treatment-naive prior to thyroid surgery. TCRdb re-analyzed the PCR reads using MiXCR. The sample yields about 92,000 clones, under 15% seen once. Sequenced material: blood. These receptors came from a female donor with papillary thyroid cancer or a benign thyroid nodule (not recorded which). Some clones in this sample may be carry-over from other donors' samples.

This clone was seen ten or more times. J is TRBJ1-5 and V is TRBV27; D not certain. The CDR3 covers 14 residues. The germline V and J ends were trimmed by 4 bases and 3 bases, with 10 bases remaining between them. Germline V gives CDR1 MNHEY, CDR2 SMNVEV (reference sequence). In nucleotides, the CDR3 is TGTGCCAGCAGTTCGGACGGCCCCAATCAGCCCCAGCATTTT. This translates into CASSSDGPNQPQHF.

With respect to this clone: This could be a read error, since a much larger clone is one nucleotide away. The chain joins TRBV5-6 to TRBJ1-2; maybe TRBD1 (5 bases). Germline CDR1 is SGHDT and CDR2 is YYEEEE. V lost 4 bases, J lost 1 base, and 14 bases lay in between. This CDR3 has 15 residues. The CDR3 region has the DNA TGTGCCAGCAGCCGTACGGGACTCGATAACTATGGCTACACCTTC. The encoded protein is CASSRTGLDNYGYTF.

A word on this clone: It may be a read error: a sequence one base away is much more abundant. V is TRBV5-8 and J is TRBJ2-5, with D unclear. From germline, CDR1 is SGHTS and CDR2 YDEGEE. The CDR3 spans 15 residues. CDR3 residues: CASSFRAIGMETHYF. The CDR3 nucleotides read TGTGCCAGCAGCTTCCGGGCGATAGGTATGGAGACCCATTACTTC.

This clone was picked up many times. The rearrangement uses TRBV24-1 and TRBJ1-3; 8 nucleotides line up with TRBD1. The CDR3 is 16 residues long. Trimming cost V 3 bases and J 4 bases; bases outside gene matches: 7. CDR1 is KGHDR, CDR2 SFDVKD, per germline. CDR3 coding DNA: TGTGCCACCAGTGATCCGACAGGGGCCGGCGGAAACACCATATATTTT. It codes for CATSDPTGAGGNTIYF.

This clone was observed at least ten times. The chain couples TRBV6-2 or TRBV6-3 to TRBJ2-7, with D possibly TRBD2 on 5 matching bases. Germline lookup yields CDR1 MNHEY and CDR2 SVGEGT. Trimming removed 7 bases from V and 0 bases from J, with 19 bases in between. CDR3 length equals 16 residues. In nucleotides, the CDR3 is TGTGCCAGCAACCCCGCCGGGAAGGTGAGCTCCTACGAGCAGTACTTC. This sequence encodes CASNPAGKVSSYEQYF.

This clone has ten or more counts. The rearrangement uses TRBV4-2 and TRBJ2-6; 7 bases match TRBD1. This CDR3 comprises 19 residues. V shed 1 base and J 0 bases; nucleotides not matched to a gene: 9. Germline-derived CDR1 and CDR2 are LGHNA and YNFKEQ. The chain's CDR3 is CASSQARDSGNSGANVLTF. The CDR3, as DNA: TGTGCCAGCAGCCAAGCCCGGGACAGTGGAAACTCTGGGGCCAACGTCCTGACTTTC.

The sample holds many counts of this clone. The chain couples TRBV12-3 or TRBV12-4 to TRBJ1-2; D remains ambiguous. Trimming cost V 6 bases and J 6 bases, with 17 bases left between them. The CDR3 contains 14 residues. CDR3 nucleotides: TGTGCCAGCAGCCGCTTCCGAGACATAGATGGCTACACCTTC. Its protein is CASSRFRDIDGYTF.

This clone was seen at least ten times. The CDR3 loop is CASRWTYLFDQPQHF. The CDR3, as DNA: TGTGCCAGCAGATGGACATACCTCTTCGATCAGCCCCAGCATTTT. The V and J genes are TRBV2 and TRBJ1-5; TRBD1 is a possible D gene (5 bases). The CDR3 length is 15 residues. V gave up 6 bases and J gave up 5 bases, with 17 bases separating them. CDR1 and CDR2 from the germline V gene are SNHLY and FYNNEI.

This clone was observed many times. The chain employs TRBV6-1 and TRBJ1-1; no definite D call. V dropped 7 bases and J dropped 7 bases, with 19 bases sitting between them. CDR1 and CDR2 (germline): MNHNS, SASEGT. The CDR3 runs 14 residues. The CDR3 nucleotides read TGTGCCAGCAAAAAGGACGTACTAATCCGTGAAGCTTTCTTT. Its translation: CASKKDVLIREAFF.

To note about this clone: A much larger clone lies a single base off, so this may be a read error. The J gene is TRBJ2-3, the V gene TRBV7-2, with TRBD1 as a possible D gene (6 bases). CDR3 size: 15 residues. The V gene lost 4 bases and the J gene lost 2 bases, with 13 bases spanning the gap. Germline V gene lookup returns CDR1 SGHTA and CDR2 FQGNSA. The CDR3 nucleotides read TGTGCCAGCAGCTCGGACAGTGCTATCACAGATACGCAGTATTTT. Amino acid sequence: CASSSDSAITDTQYF.

This clone was recorded once. This sequence may be a read error, since a much larger clone differs from it by one base. The CDR3 sequence is CASTLSGAALDTQYF. DNA of the CDR3: TGTGCCAGCACCCTGTCAGGCGCGGCACTCGATACGCAGTATTTT. The chain recombines TRBV9 with TRBJ2-3; D is unresolved. The length of the CDR3 is 15 residues. V was pared by 6 bases and J by 6 bases, with 20 bases between. Germline V gene data show CDR1 as SGDLS and CDR2 as YYNGEE.

This clone appeared many times. This chain links TRBV5-6 with TRBJ2-7; D is perhaps TRBD1 (7 bases). With 6 bases removed from V and 2 bases from J, the gap between germline ends came to 15 bases. Germline V lookup: CDR1 SGHDT, CDR2 YYEEEE. The CDR3 has 14 amino acids. The CDR3 DNA follows: TGTGCCAGCACCCGAGGAGGGACAGCCTACGAGCAGTACTTC. This gives the protein CASTRGGTAYEQYF.

This clone was detected many times. The DNA of the CDR3 is TGTGCCAGCAGCCAGTTCGCCGGGACGGAAAATTCACCCCTCCACTTT. Protein sequence: CASSQFAGTENSPLHF. The rearrangement uses TRBV4-2 and TRBJ1-6, with D possibly being TRBD1 (5 bases). Trimming pared 3 bases from V and 7 bases from J, leaving 16 bases between. This CDR3 contains 16 residues. Per the germline V gene, CDR1 is LGHNA and CDR2 is YNFKEQ.

About this clone: A much larger clonotype is one base distant, so this may be a read error. The chain links TRBV20-1 to TRBJ1-5, with 7 positions matching TRBD1. CDR1 is DFQATT and CDR2 is SNEGSKA in the germline V gene (reference sequence). The CDR3 has 14 residues. The CDR3 sequence is CSALRQGINQHQHF. The CDR3 DNA reads as TGCAGTGCTCTCCGACAGGGCATAAATCAGCACCAGCATTTT.

This clone has ten or more counts. The chain combines TRBV28 with TRBJ2-3, with 8 bases fitting TRBD1. The V and J ends lost 6 bases and 3 bases, in that order; junction bases with no gene match: 2. The CDR3 contains 13 residues. Germline CDR1 and CDR2: MDHEN and SYDVKM. This chain's CDR3 is CASRDRVTDTQYF. In nucleotides, the CDR3 is TGTGCCAGCAGGGACAGGGTTACAGATACGCAGTATTTT.

This clone was observed many times. The chain combines TRBV6-1 with TRBJ2-2; D may be TRBD2 (5 bases). Germline lookup yields CDR1 MNHNS and CDR2 SASEGT. The CDR3 extends over 15 amino acids. Trimming pared 4 bases from V and 0 bases from J, leaving 9 bases between. CDR3 sequence reads: CASSVGIANTGELFF. In DNA, the CDR3 is TGTGCCAGCAGTGTCGGGATCGCGAACACCGGGGAGCTGTTTTTT.

This clone showed up just a few times. V gene TRBV12-3 or TRBV12-4 combines with J gene TRBJ2-1; D might be TRBD1 or TRBD2, each matching 5 bases. There are 15 residues in the CDR3. Deletions cut 4 bases from V and 5 bases from J, with 15 bases between. The CDR3: CASSSLAWGHNEQFF. The CDR3 nucleotides are TGTGCCAGCAGTTCCTTAGCGTGGGGACACAATGAGCAGTTCTTC.

This clone has only a few counts. The sample contains more than one DNA sequence encoding this CDR3. The V call is TRBV20-1, the J call TRBJ2-4, with D hard to call. Trimming pared 6 bases from V and 0 bases from J, leaving 15 bases between. This CDR3 is 15 amino acids long. Germline V gene lookup returns CDR1 DFQATT and CDR2 SNEGSKA (reference sequence). CDR3 sequence reads: CSAPDDARAKNIQYF. The CDR3 nucleotides read TGCAGTGCGCCGGACGATGCGAGAGCCAAAAACATTCAGTACTTC.